This entry features one T cell receptor (beta chain) sequence. During active infection, Seattle patients enrolled and were then monitored through disease. Per the authors' pipeline: Nucleated cell counts were estimated from reference gene primer amplification. Only in-frame clones appear in the TCRdb table, and some are missing; sequencing was by immunoSEQ multiplex PCR. That table is the source of V, J and clone size, and D and trimming were worked out from the DNA. The sample includes around 60,000 clones, 83% of them seen just once. The entry originates in a study of blood T cell repertoires in COVID-19. Across the study: Specimens from acute and convalescent COVID-19 originated in the United States, Italy and Spain.

CDR1 is MDHEN, CDR2 SYDVKM, per germline. This CDR3 comprises 10 residues. The sample consisted of peripheral blood. The TCR sequence derives from a man aged 45-60 years with COVID-19, enrolled during active disease. V and J are TRBV28 and TRBJ1-3; D ambiguous. CDR3 bases: TGTGCTAGTCGGGGAAACACCATATATTTT. It codes for CASRGNTIYF.